This T cell receptor (beta chain) was observed in a study of blood T cell repertoires in COVID-19. This clone occurred once. The method was immunoSEQ multiplex PCR; TCRdb's version includes in-frame clones alone and lacks a portion of them. This sample has 300,000 or so clones, with about 90% found just once. This CDR3 has 15 residues. The V end was cut by 3 bases, the J end by 5 bases, with 16 bases between. Germline CDR1 and CDR2: SEHNR and FQNEAQ (reference sequence). The sequencing sample was made of PBMCs or T cells enriched from blood (not recorded which). J is TRBJ2-5 and V is TRBV7-9, with D possibly TRBD2 on 7 matching bases. The sequence came from a woman in her twenties or thirties who had recovered from COVID-19. In DNA, the CDR3 is TGTGCCAGCAGCTTTGGGTCGGGGGGCCTGGAGACCCAGTACTTC. Encoded protein: CASSFGSGGLETQYF.